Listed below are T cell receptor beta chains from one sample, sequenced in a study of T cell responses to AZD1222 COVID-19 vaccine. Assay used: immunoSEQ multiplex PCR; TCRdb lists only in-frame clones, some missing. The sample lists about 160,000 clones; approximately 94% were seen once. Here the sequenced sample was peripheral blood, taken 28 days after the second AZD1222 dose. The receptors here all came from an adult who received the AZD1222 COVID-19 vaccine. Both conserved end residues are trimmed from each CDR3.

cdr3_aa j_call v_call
ASSREAGLANTGELF TRBJ2-2 TRBV18
ASSPTSGPTGELF TRBJ2-2 TRBV2
ASTNSADTQY TRBJ2-3 TRBV7-9
ASSLQGTEAF TRBJ1-1 TRBV5-5
ASSQVGDLSGNTIY TRBJ1-3 TRBV14
ASSLASFGNEQF TRBJ2-1 TRBV7-8
ASSPTGVNQPQH TRBJ1-5 TRBV4-2
ASSGQENQPQH TRBJ1-5 TRBV2
ASSESEGGSHEKLF TRBJ1-4 TRBV2
ASSLLGGRLEQF TRBJ2-1 TRBV5-4
ASSEYTTYQPQH TRBJ1-5 TRBV25-1
ASSPNTGQGYEQY TRBJ2-7 TRBV5-1
ASSLQGGVDTEAF TRBJ1-1 TRBV7-8
ASSRGQPNYGYT TRBJ1-2 TRBV7-2
ASSTTRTGLASKNIQY TRBJ2-4 TRBV19
ASSKRRGQGTNTDTQY TRBJ2-3 TRBV4-1
ASTPTDTNYGYT TRBJ1-2 TRBV2
ASSQQGKSNTGELF TRBJ2-2 TRBV4-3
ASSIGWGTDTQY TRBJ2-3 TRBV19
ASSAGSSYNSPLH TRBJ1-6 TRBV19
ASSSEGQGNTEAF TRBJ1-1 TRBV7-9
ASSSVAGMSTDTQY TRBJ2-3 TRBV7-9
ASSTDPNEQF TRBJ2-1 TRBV7-9
ASSLTSYNSPLH TRBJ1-6 TRBV11-2
ASSVLTSVEQF TRBJ2-1 TRBV9
ASSPTMGNQPQH TRBJ1-5 TRBV11-2
AWSRNGGAF TRBJ1-1 TRBV30
ASSYLPLGAGGYT TRBJ1-2 TRBV6-5
ASSHDSTDTQY TRBJ2-3 TRBV27